This T cell receptor (beta chain) was obtained from a study of T-cell reconstitution after alpha-beta-depleted transplantation in children (dated by TCRdb to the mid-2010s). Study-level background: The study quantitatively tracked T-cell immune reconstitution after TCRalphabeta/CD19-depleted allogeneic hematopoietic cell transplantation in children using TCR repertoire profiling. Overall study outcomes, separate from this receptor: In some patients, the high TCRbeta diversity seen at day 60 was put down to recipient T cells and intrathymic progenitors that had survived conditioning. Over subsequent months, a decline in hyperexpanded clone frequencies was noted, and after one year, T-cell counts and TCRbeta diversity were mostly ascribed to newly produced T cells. The apparently early recovery of alphabetaT-cell counts about two months after transplant reportedly depended on only several hundred rapidly expanded clones that came from non-depleted graft cells.

Receptor libraries were prepared by PCR. The sequencing machine was an Illumina HiSeq 2500. Molecular barcoding was employed in the preparation of TCR libraries, with unique molecular identifiers being used to normalize TCRbeta repertoire quantification. TCRdb's own reprocessing of the public reads used fastp at Q25 and MiXCR and kept productive beta chains. Under each unique CDR3 protein, matching rows form one entry showing the most common genes and DNA. For this sample there are 250,000 to 300,000 distinct CDR3 sequences; almost 8% appear just once. The top ten clonotypes cover around 9.8% of the sample. Counted from cysteine to phenylalanine, this CDR3 has 14 amino acids. Of all the DNA, just the CDR3 is kept, 42 bases in frame from base 1. In the germline V gene, CDR1 corresponds to SGHAT and CDR2 to FQNNGV. V has 6 bases trimmed and J has 3 bases trimmed; junction bases matching no gene number 8.

The sample's treatment or condition label, in plain terms: allogeneic hematopoietic cell transplantation with graft depleted of TCRalphabeta T cells and CD19 B cells. The children who served as transplant recipients had been given grafts of TCRalphabeta/CD19-depleted allogeneic hematopoietic cells. This clonotype was seen a handful of times. The antigen this receptor binds is unknown. No clone much larger than this one lies a single base away; base qualities are absent. This receptor was obtained from a female patient aged 2 to 10 who had a stem cell transplant for Fanconi anemia, so the T cells may come from the graft donor. This chain is built from TRBV11-2 and TRBJ2-7; 7 of the junction bases match TRBD2. The sample was peripheral blood, taken 360 days after TCRalphabeta/CD19-depleted stem cell transplant. The sequenced DNA is TGTGCCAGCAGAGTCCCGGGGGGACTCTACGAGCAGTACTTC. Its coded protein is CASRVPGGLYEQYF.